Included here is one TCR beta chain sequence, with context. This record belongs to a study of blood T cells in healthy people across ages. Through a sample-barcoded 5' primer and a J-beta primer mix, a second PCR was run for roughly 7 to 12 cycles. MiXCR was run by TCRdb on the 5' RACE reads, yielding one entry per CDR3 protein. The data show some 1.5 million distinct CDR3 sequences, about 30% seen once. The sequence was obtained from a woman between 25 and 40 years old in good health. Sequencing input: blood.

In DNA form, the CDR3 reads TGTGCCAGCAGCATCGCGGGGGCGAATGAAAAACTGTTTTTT. It specifies CASSIAGANEKLFF. The gene calls are TRBV21-1 and TRBJ1-4; the table assigns TRBD1, which was not confirmed against the DNA. TRBV21-1 is assigned pseudogene status. The CDR3 loop spans 14 amino acids.